The present T cell receptor (beta chain) was sequenced within a study of cytomegalovirus exposure and HLA in healthy donors. In the case of this clone: Its matching antigen is unknown.

Per the germline V gene, CDR1 is LGHNA and CDR2 is YSLEER. Trimming took off 2 bases at V and 15 bases at J, with 16 bases between the two ends. The CDR3 runs 13 residues. TCRdb keeps only in-frame clones here, not all; method: immunoSEQ multiplex PCR. Found here are 200,000 to 300,000 clones, approximately 87% of them singletons; the top ten hold 2.6%. Whole-study results and caveats: The finding came from a later analysis; first-cohort TCR clusters tended to co-occur in the roughly 110 validation repertoires. The classifier was said to identify cytomegalovirus status with high specificity and sensitivity.

The sequence derives from a man between 18 and 35 years old in good health and CMV-seronegative. Sample: PBMCs. The J gene is TRBJ1-4, the V gene TRBV4-3, with a weak D call TRBD1 (6 bases). CDR3: CASSQRGRERVFF. DNA for the CDR3: TGCGCCAGCAGCCAAAGGGGGAGGGAGAGGGTGTTTTTT.